This entry describes one T cell receptor (beta chain). The CDR3 extends over 15 amino acids. The V gene lost 3 bases and the J gene lost 0 bases, with 10 bases spanning the gap. CDR1 is SGDLS, CDR2 YYNGEE, per germline. Per the study methods: For nucleated cells, counts were estimated from reference gene primer amplification. Only in-frame clones appear in the TCRdb table, and some are missing; sequencing was by immunoSEQ multiplex PCR. V, J and clone size were drawn from that table, and D and trimming were deduced from the DNA. The data show under 25,000 clones, with about 88% seen just once and about 10% held by the top ten. This specimen belongs to a study of blood T cell repertoires in COVID-19. Study background: Samples representing acute and convalescent COVID-19 were sourced from the United States, Italy and Spain. T cells, B-cell-depleted T cells, or PBMCs supplied cDNA or gDNA.

Material: peripheral blood. The genes are TRBV9 and TRBJ2-1; unclear D gene. The source is a human donor in a cohort sampled during active COVID-19. The donor label of this sample is uncertain. The CDR3 DNA sequence: TGTGCCAGCAGCGCGCGATCCCCCTCCTACAATGAGCAGTTCTTC. It yields the protein CASSARSPSYNEQFF.